This entry lists 23 T cell receptor beta chains sequenced from one sample in a study of T-cell memory formation after mild COVID-19. TCRdb reprocessed the 5' RACE reads via MiXCR and lists one record per CDR3 protein. Of 250,000 or so distinct CDR3 sequences in the sample, more than 8% were seen once. The source material was PBMCs or a T cell subset sorted from them (not recorded which). The receptors stem from a man aged 18 to 29 who had mild COVID-19 (a few samples of this study predate the infection). Cell type and time point are not known.

There are a few counts of this clonotype. The V call is TRBV3-1, the J call TRBJ2-5; 7 nucleotides agree with TRBD1. Germline CDR1 is LGHDT and CDR2 is YNNKEL (reference sequence). The length of the CDR3 is 17 residues. The trim removed 2 bases at V and 4 bases at J, leaving 13 bases unmatched. This CDR3 is CASSQRERTGRVETQYF. The CDR3, as DNA: TGTGCCAGCAGCCAAAGGGAACGGACAGGCCGGGTAGAGACCCAGTACTTC.

In its sample, this clonotype was seen a few times. The rearrangement joins TRBV7-2 to TRBJ2-1; unclear D gene. Trimming removed 4 bases at V and 9 bases at J, with 19 bases between. Germline lookup yields CDR1 SGHTA and CDR2 FQGNSA. CDR3 length: 15 residues. The DNA of the CDR3 is TGTGCCAGCAGCTCTTCCCCACCAACCGTCGGTGAGCAGTTCTTC. Amino acid sequence: CASSSSPPTVGEQFF.

The rearrangement links TRBV4-3 to TRBJ2-5; the D is unclear. Germline CDR1 reads LGHNA; CDR2 reads YSLEER. V was shortened by 1 base and J by 0 bases, with 9 bases between the two germline ends. The CDR3 runs to 15 residues. CDR3 in DNA: TGCGCCAGCAGCCAAGGAATCCCGTACCAAGAGACCCAGTACTTC. Translated: CASSQGIPYQETQYF.

This chain links TRBV7-3 with TRBJ2-1; D is undetermined. This CDR3 is built from 12 residues. Trimming left V 6 bases short and J 9 bases short, with 12 bases between. The germline V gene encodes CDR1 SGHTA and CDR2 FQGTGA. CDR3 loop: CASRLPASEQFF. Written as DNA, the CDR3 is TGTGCCAGCAGACTCCCGGCCAGTGAGCAGTTCTTC.

Comments on this clonotype: An end of the junction differs from the germline gene, which may be a read error. The V gene is TRBV12-3 or TRBV12-4, the J gene TRBJ1-1, with D possibly TRBD1 on 5 matching bases. The CDR3 length is 13 residues. The CDR3 region has the DNA TGTGCCAGCAGTAGACAGATGAACACTGAAACTTTCTTT. The encoded protein is CASSRQMNTETFF.

The chain recombines TRBV6-5 with TRBJ2-3; the D call may be TRBD1 or TRBD2 (5 bases each). V was cut by 5 bases and J by 7 bases, with 16 bases left in between. The CDR3 is 14 residues long. The germline CDR1 and CDR2 sequences are MNHEY and SVGAGI. For the CDR3, the DNA is TGTGCCAGCAGTCTAGGGACCCAGCCAAATACGCAGTATTTT. Its protein product is CASSLGTQPNTQYF.

J is TRBJ2-1 and V is TRBV7-3; 10 nucleotides match TRBD2. Losses at the gene ends were 5 bases for V and 5 bases for J; bases not matched to a gene: 3. The CDR3 sequence is 14 residues long. Per germline, CDR1 SGHTA and CDR2 FQGTGA. CDR3 amino acids: CASSLAGVNNEQFF. The CDR3 DNA is TGTGCCAGCAGCCTAGCGGGGGTTAACAATGAGCAGTTCTTC.

This clonotype appeared a single time. The junction differs from germline at one of its ends, possibly a read error. The chain carries TRBV19 and TRBJ1-1; D ambiguous. The CDR3 spans 13 residues. Germline assignment: CDR1 LNHDA and CDR2 SQIVND (reference sequence). CDR3 residues: CARSISGNTEAFF. In DNA form, the CDR3 reads TGTGCCAGGAGTATCTCGGGCAACACTGAAGCTTTCTTT.

This clonotype was seen a handful of times. The chain has TRBV6-1 and TRBJ1-6; 7 nucleotides agree with TRBD1. Trimming removed 6 bases from V and 5 bases from J; junction bases left unmatched: 13. Germline V gene data show CDR1 as MNHNS and CDR2 as SASEGT. The CDR3 contains 17 residues. CDR3 region: CASSPLRDRADNSPLHF. The CDR3 nucleotides are TGTGCCAGCAGCCCACTTCGTGACAGGGCGGATAATTCACCCCTCCACTTT.

This clonotype was counted a few times. This chain uses TRBV7-6 with TRBJ2-1, with 7 bases matching TRBD2. CDR1 SGHVS and CDR2 FNYEAQ come from the germline V gene. Trimming removed 2 bases from V and 5 bases from J; junction bases left unmatched: 3. CDR3 length equals 14 residues. The CDR3 nucleotides read TGTGCCAGCAGCTTACCTAGCGGAAACAATGAGCAGTTCTTC. Translated: CASSLPSGNNEQFF.

This clonotype was counted only a few times. The chain is built from TRBV29-1 and TRBJ2-1; no clear D. Trimming removed 4 bases at V and 2 bases at J, with 9 bases between. This CDR3 has 13 amino acids. The germline CDR1 and CDR2 sequences are SQVTM and ANQGSEA. The CDR3 spells CSVGVRTYNEQFF. DNA for the CDR3: TGCAGCGTTGGTGTCAGAACCTACAATGAGCAGTTCTTC.

This clonotype was seen only a few times. V and J are TRBV7-9 and TRBJ2-3; the D gene is possibly TRBD2 (6 bases). The CDR3 is 15 amino acids. The V end lost 5 bases, the J end lost 10 bases, and 22 bases lay between the germline ends. In germline, CDR1 is SEHNR, CDR2 FQNEAQ (reference sequence). The CDR3 loop reads CASSLEGQPGKAQYF. CDR3 DNA sequence: TGTGCCAGCAGCCTGGAGGGCCAGCCAGGCAAGGCGCAGTATTTT.

This clonotype came up a few times. The genes are TRBV5-6 and TRBJ2-4; tentatively, D is TRBD1 (5 bases). The V gene lost 1 base and the J gene lost 0 bases, with 11 bases spanning the gap. The germline CDR1 and CDR2 sequences are SGHDT and YYEEEE. The CDR3 spans 16 residues. The CDR3 reads CASSLTGSLAKNIQYF. Written as DNA, the CDR3 is TGTGCCAGCAGCTTGACAGGTTCGCTAGCCAAAAACATTCAGTACTTC.

The chain has TRBV12-3 or TRBV12-4 and TRBJ2-2; D uncertain. This CDR3 contains 14 residues. Trimming left V 7 bases short and J 6 bases short, with 15 bases between. The CDR3 coding sequence is TGTGCCAGCAAACCCTACGCGGCTCCCGGGGAGCTGTTTTTT. It codes for CASKPYAAPGELFF.

This chain links TRBV5-1 with TRBJ2-2, with 11 bases fitting TRBD2. The germline CDR1 and CDR2 sequences are SGHRS and YFSETQ. The V gene end was trimmed by 5 bases and the J gene end by 0 bases; junction bases not matched to a gene: 6. The CDR3 loop spans 17 amino acids. The DNA for the CDR3 is TGCGCCAGCAGAAGCCCTAGCGGGGGGTCGAACACCGGGGAGCTGTTTTTT. It is translated as CASRSPSGGSNTGELFF. Looking up the rest from reference TRBV5-1 and TRBJ2-2 gives the full variable domain: KAGVTQTPRYLIKTRGQQVTLSCSPISGHRSVSWYQQTPGQGLQFLFEYFSETQRNKGNFPGRFSGRQFSNSRSEMNVSTLELGDSALYLCASRSPSGGSNTGELFFGEGSRLTVL.

This clonotype was observed at least ten times. The chain's CDR3 is CASNDFGNQPQHF. CDR3 sequence (DNA): TGTGCCAGCAATGATTTTGGCAATCAGCCCCAGCATTTT. V is TRBV2 and J is TRBJ1-5; D unresolved. Germline values: CDR1 SNHLY, CDR2 FYNNEI. The CDR3 runs to 13 residues. V shed 7 bases and J shed 2 bases, with 9 bases lying between them.

This clonotype was seen ten or more times. J is TRBJ1-2 and V is TRBV5-1; the D is unclear. Trimming took 4 bases from V and 12 from J, leaving 19 bases between them. Per germline, CDR1 SGHRS and CDR2 YFSETQ. The CDR3 is 13 amino acids. The DNA for the CDR3 is TGCGCCAGCAGCCTAGAAGGACGGAAAGGGCACACCTTC. Amino acid sequence: CASSLEGRKGHTF.

This clonotype was found many times. The genes are TRBV5-1 and TRBJ2-2; D gene uncertain. V was clipped by 3 bases and J by 5 bases, with 11 bases between them. Germline values: CDR1 SGHRS, CDR2 YFSETQ. The CDR3 is 14 amino acids. The CDR3 sequence: CASSSNPGTGELFF. The DNA of the CDR3 is TGCGCCAGCAGCTCTAATCCGGGTACCGGGGAGCTGTTTTTT.

The chain employs TRBV4-1 and TRBJ2-3; 10 bases fit TRBD2. CDR1 is MGHRA and CDR2 is YSYEKL in the germline V gene. Trimming at V came to 0 bases and at J to 4 bases, leaving 4 bases not matched to a gene. The CDR3 has 16 amino acids. The CDR3 sequence is CASSQESGGAADTQYF. The CDR3 DNA reads as TGCGCCAGCAGCCAAGAGAGCGGGGGGGCTGCAGATACGCAGTATTTT.

The chain couples TRBV5-1 to TRBJ2-5; D is unresolved. The CDR3 extends over 13 amino acids. Between the trimmed V and J ends, which lost 7 bases and 5 bases, there was a span of 15 bases. Germline V CDR1 and CDR2: SGHRS, YFSETQ. The CDR3 spells CASSYGSRETQYF. DNA for the CDR3: TGCGCCAGCTCATACGGGTCCCGGGAGACCCAGTACTTC.

This clonotype was recorded a few times. The chain links TRBV30 to TRBJ2-2; D not resolved. From germline, CDR1 is GTSNPN and CDR2 SVGIG (reference sequence). CDR3 size: 14 residues. Deletions cut 2 bases from V and 6 bases from J, with 13 bases between. The CDR3 nucleotides are TGTGCCTGGAGTTGGTCTGGGGTGGCCGGGGAGCTGTTTTTT. It encodes CAWSWSGVAGELFF. Full variable domain (rest looked up from reference TRBV30 and TRBJ2-2): SQTIHQWPATLVQPVGSPLSLECTVEGTSNPNLYWYRQAAGRGLQLLFYSVGIGQISSEVPQNLSASRPQDRQFILSSKKLLLSDSGFYLCAWSWSGVAGELFFGEGSRLTVL.

This clonotype was found many times. The genes are TRBV7-9 and TRBJ2-6; D is ambiguous. The CDR3 sequence is 13 residues long. The germline gives CDR1 SEHNR, CDR2 FQNEAQ (reference sequence). Trimming took 5 bases from V and 1 from J, leaving 3 bases between them. The CDR3 sequence is CASSDSGANVLTF. CDR3 in DNA: TGTGCCAGCAGCGATTCTGGGGCCAACGTCCTGACTTTC.

The J gene is TRBJ2-7, the V gene TRBV12-3 or TRBV12-4; 11 bases are a match to TRBD2. With V trimmed by 8 bases and J by 4 bases, 7 bases remained unmatched. The CDR3 is 14 residues long. Here the CDR3 DNA reads TGTGCCAGCGCACCCGGGACTAGCGGATACGAGCAGTACTTC. As protein: CASAPGTSGYEQYF.